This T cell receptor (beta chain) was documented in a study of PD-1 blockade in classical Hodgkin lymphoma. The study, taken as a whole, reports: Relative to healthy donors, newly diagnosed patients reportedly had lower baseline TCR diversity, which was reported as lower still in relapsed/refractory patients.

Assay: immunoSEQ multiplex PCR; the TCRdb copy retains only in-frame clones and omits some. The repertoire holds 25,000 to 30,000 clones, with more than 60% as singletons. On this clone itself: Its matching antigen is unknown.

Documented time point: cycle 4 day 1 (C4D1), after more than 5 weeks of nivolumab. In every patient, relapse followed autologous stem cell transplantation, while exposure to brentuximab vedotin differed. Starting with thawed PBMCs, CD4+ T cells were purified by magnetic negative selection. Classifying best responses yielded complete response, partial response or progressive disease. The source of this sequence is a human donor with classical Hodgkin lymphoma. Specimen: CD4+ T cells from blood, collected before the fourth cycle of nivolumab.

The CDR3 sequence is CASNIVLAGASTDTQYF. The CDR3 bases are TGTGCCAGCAACATAGTTCTAGCGGGGGCGAGCACAGATACGCAGTATTTT. The chain links TRBV7-9 to TRBJ2-3; 10 bases match TRBD2. Unmatched junction bases numbered 10, after V lost 7 bases and J lost 0 bases. Germline CDR1 SEHNR, CDR2 FQNEAQ (reference sequence). The CDR3 is made up of 17 amino acids.